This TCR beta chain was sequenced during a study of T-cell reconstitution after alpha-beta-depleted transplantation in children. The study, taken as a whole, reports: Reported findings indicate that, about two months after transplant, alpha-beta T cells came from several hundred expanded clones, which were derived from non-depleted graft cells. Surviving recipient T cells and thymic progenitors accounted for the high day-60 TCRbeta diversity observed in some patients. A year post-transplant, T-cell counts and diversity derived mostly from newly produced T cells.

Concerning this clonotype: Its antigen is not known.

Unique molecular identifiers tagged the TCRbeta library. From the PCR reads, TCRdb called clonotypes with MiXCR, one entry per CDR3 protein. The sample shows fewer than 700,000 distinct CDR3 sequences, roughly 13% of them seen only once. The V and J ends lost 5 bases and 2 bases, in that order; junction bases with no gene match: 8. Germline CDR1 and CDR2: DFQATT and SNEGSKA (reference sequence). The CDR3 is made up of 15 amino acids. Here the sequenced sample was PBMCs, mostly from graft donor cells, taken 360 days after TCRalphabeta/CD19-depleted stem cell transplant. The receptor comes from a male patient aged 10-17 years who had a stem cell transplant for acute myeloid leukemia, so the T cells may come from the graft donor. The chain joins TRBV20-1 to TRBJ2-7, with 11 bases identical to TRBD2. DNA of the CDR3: TGCAGTGCTTCAAAAGGGACTAGCGGAACCTACGAGCAGTACTTC. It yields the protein CSASKGTSGTYEQYF.